The entry that follows covers one T cell receptor (beta chain) sequence. This specimen comes from a study of OX40 agonist ivuxolimab in advanced cancers. Using immunoSEQ multiplex PCR, the repertoire was profiled, and TCRdb retains in-frame clones only, with some absent. The table lists around 82,000 clones, roughly 89% of them singletons. The CDR3 is 12 amino acids. The V end was cut by 6 bases, the J end by 3 bases, with 9 bases between. The germline gives CDR1 LGHNT, CDR2 FRNRAP. The specimen comprised CD4+ or CD8+ T cells sorted from blood, sampled in a trial of the OX40 agonist ivuxolimab. This sequence originates from an adult with an advanced solid tumor such as melanoma, head and neck, liver or kidney cancer. The chain has TRBV12-5 and TRBJ2-7; a weak D match, TRBD2 (5 bases). The CDR3 sequence is CASGATSYEQYF. As DNA, the CDR3 is TGTGCTAGTGGCGCAACTAGCTACGAGCAGTACTTC.